Below are 10 T cell receptor beta chains sequenced from a single sample in a study of Tregs in tolerant kidney transplant recipients. The assay was immunoSEQ multiplex PCR, and TCRdb's table has in-frame clones only and misses some. The repertoire includes some 70,000 clones, 84% of them detected once, and around 4.5% sits in the top ten. Material for sequencing was CD4+ T cells from blood. All receptors derive from a human donor in good health.

V is TRBV6-4 and J is TRBJ2-3, with 9 bases identical to TRBD2. Germline V CDR1 and CDR2: MRHNA, SNTAGT. The V and J ends lost 3 bases and 1 base, in that order; junction bases with no gene match: 2. The CDR3 length is 15 residues. CDR3: CASSEIAGGTDTQYF. CDR3 sequence (DNA): TGTGCCAGCAGTGAGATAGCGGGGGGCACAGATACGCAGTATTTT.

This clone has just one count. V gene TRBV29-1 combines with J gene TRBJ2-7; D may be TRBD2 (7 bases). CDR1 and CDR2 (germline): SQVTM, ANQGSEA. V lost 1 base to trimming and J lost 0 bases, with 16 bases between them. The CDR3 length is 16 residues. The CDR3 DNA sequence: TGCAGCGTTGAAGCAAGGGGGGGCCGCCACTCCTACGAGCAGTACTTC. This encodes CSVEARGGRHSYEQYF.

The chain links TRBV9 to TRBJ2-6; D remains ambiguous. CDR1 and CDR2 from the germline V gene are SGDLS and YYNGEE. V was trimmed by 4 bases and J by 4 bases, leaving 3 bases between them. The length of the CDR3 is 12 residues. CDR3 region: CASSPGANVLTF. The DNA for the CDR3 is TGTGCCAGCAGCCCCGGGGCCAACGTCCTGACTTTC.

The CDR3 DNA sequence: TGTGCCAGCAGCTTAACAGGGGCCCTCTCTGGGGCCAACGTCCTGACTTTC. This gives the protein CASSLTGALSGANVLTF. The J gene is TRBJ2-6, the V gene TRBV7-9; 7 bases line up with TRBD1. CDR1 is SEHNR, CDR2 FQNEAQ, per germline (reference sequence). V shed 2 bases, J shed 0 bases, and the junction held 4 bases outside the gene matches. The CDR3 length is 17 residues.

The chain combines TRBV19 with TRBJ2-7; D is uncertain. CDR1 and CDR2 from the germline V gene are LNHDA and SQIVND (reference sequence). The V end lost 1 base, the J end lost 6 bases, and 13 bases lay between the germline ends. The CDR3 length is 14 residues. The CDR3 coding sequence is TGTGCCAGTAGTATAGGGTCCCGTTGGGGCGAGCAGTACTTC. This encodes CASSIGSRWGEQYF.

The chain combines TRBV11-3 with TRBJ2-1, with unresolved D. Trimming shortened V by 1 base and J by 0 bases, and 4 bases separated the two germline ends. There are 14 residues in the CDR3. Germline CDR1 reads SGHNT; CDR2 reads YENEEA. As DNA, the CDR3 is TGTGCCAGCAGCTTAGGAAGCTCCTACAATGAGCAGTTCTTC. Amino acids: CASSLGSSYNEQFF.

This clone was detected once. V gene TRBV19 combines with J gene TRBJ1-5, with D possibly TRBD1 on 6 matching bases. V was clipped by 3 bases and J by 1 base, with 19 bases between them. The CDR3 contains 18 residues. CDR1 and CDR2 (germline): LNHDA, SQIVND (reference sequence). Here the CDR3 reads CASSILTGKGSSNQPQHF. CDR3 DNA sequence: TGTGCCAGTAGTATCTTAACAGGGAAAGGTTCAAGCAATCAGCCCCAGCATTTT.

The rearrangement joins TRBV30 to TRBJ2-7; D is undetermined. With 6 bases removed from V and 1 base from J, the gap between germline ends came to 10 bases. Per germline, CDR1 GTSNPN and CDR2 SVGIG (reference sequence). The CDR3 has 12 residues. Written as DNA, the CDR3 is TGTGCCTGCCGGGTTGGGTCCTACGAGCAGTACTTC. It codes for CACRVGSYEQYF.

In DNA form, the CDR3 reads TGTGCCACCAGCAGTTTTCAGGGGGATTCACCCCTCCACTTT. Translation: CATSSFQGDSPLHF. The V gene is TRBV15, the J gene TRBJ1-6; TRBD1 agrees at 7 bases. With 3 bases clipped from V and 8 bases from J, the junction kept 4 bases outside the gene matches. The germline V gene encodes CDR1 LNHNV and CDR2 YYDKDF (reference sequence). The length of the CDR3 is 14 residues. Full variable domain (missing parts from reference TRBV15 and TRBJ1-6): DAMVIQNPRYQVTQFGKPVTLSCSQTLNHNVMYWYQQKSSQAPKLLFHYYDKDFNNEADTPDNFQSRRPNTSFCFLDIRSPGLGDTAMYLCATSSFQGDSPLHFGNGTRLTVT.

The rearrangement links TRBV11-3 to TRBJ2-1; D is perhaps TRBD2 (5 bases). Deletions cut 4 bases from V and 5 bases from J, with 15 bases between. The CDR3 consists of 15 residues. The germline V gene has CDR1 SGHNT and CDR2 YENEEA. This CDR3 is CASSSDLVNDNEQFF. For the CDR3, the DNA is TGTGCCAGCAGCTCGGACTTGGTCAACGACAATGAGCAGTTCTTC.